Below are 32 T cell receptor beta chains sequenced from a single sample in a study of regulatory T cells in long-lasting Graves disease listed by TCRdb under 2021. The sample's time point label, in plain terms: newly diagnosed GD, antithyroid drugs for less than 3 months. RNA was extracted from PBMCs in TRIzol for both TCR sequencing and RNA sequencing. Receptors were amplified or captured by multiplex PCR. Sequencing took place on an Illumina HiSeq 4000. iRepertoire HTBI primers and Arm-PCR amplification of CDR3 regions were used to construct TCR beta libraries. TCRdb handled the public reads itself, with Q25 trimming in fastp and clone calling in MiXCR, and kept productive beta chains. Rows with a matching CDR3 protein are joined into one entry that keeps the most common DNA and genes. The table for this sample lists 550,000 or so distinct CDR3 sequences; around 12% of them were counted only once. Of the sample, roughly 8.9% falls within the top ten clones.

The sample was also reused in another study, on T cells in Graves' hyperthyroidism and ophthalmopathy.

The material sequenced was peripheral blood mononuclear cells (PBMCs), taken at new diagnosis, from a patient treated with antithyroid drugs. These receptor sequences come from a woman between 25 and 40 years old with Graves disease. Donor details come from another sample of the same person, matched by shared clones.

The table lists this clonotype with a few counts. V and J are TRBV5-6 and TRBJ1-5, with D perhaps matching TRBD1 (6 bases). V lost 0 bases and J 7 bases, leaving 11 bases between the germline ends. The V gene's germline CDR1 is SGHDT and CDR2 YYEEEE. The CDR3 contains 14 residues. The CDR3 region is CASSLGARGQPQHF. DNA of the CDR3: TGTGCCAGCAGCTTGGGGGCCAGGGGACAGCCCCAGCATTTT. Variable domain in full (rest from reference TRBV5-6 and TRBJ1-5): DAGVTQSPTHLIKTRGQQVTLRCSPKSGHDTVSWYQQALGQGPQFIFQYYEEEERQRGNFPDRFSGHQFPNYSSELNVNALLLGDSALYLCASSLGARGQPQHFGDGTRLSIL.

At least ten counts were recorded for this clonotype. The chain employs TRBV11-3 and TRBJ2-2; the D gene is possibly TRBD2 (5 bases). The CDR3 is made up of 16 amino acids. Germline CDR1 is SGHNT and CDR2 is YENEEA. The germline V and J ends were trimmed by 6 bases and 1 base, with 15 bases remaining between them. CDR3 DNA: TGTGCCAGCAGTTCATGGTGGACTGAGAACACCGGGGAGCTGTTTTTT. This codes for CASSSWWTENTGELFF.

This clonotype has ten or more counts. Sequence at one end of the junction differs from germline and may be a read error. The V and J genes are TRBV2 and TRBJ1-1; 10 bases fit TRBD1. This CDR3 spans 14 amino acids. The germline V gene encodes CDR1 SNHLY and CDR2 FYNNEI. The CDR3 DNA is TGTGCCAGCGGGACAGGGGCGAGAAACACTGGAGCTTTCTTT. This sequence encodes CASGTGARNTGAFF.

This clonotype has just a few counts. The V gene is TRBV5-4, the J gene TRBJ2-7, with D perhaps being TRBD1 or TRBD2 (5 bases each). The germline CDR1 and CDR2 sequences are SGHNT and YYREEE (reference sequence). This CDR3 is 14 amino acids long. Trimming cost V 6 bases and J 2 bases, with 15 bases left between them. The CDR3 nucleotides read TGTGCCAGCAACGCAGGGACCGATCCCTACGAGCAGTACTTC. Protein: CASNAGTDPYEQYF.

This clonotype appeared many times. This CDR3 reads CASRLMAGGPQFF. In DNA, the CDR3 is TGTGCCAGCAGACTAATGGCCGGGGGACCCCAGTTCTTC. The rearrangement joins TRBV6-2 or TRBV6-3 to TRBJ2-1; maybe TRBD2 (6 bases). The CDR3 totals 13 residues. V lost 6 bases and J lost 13, with 19 bases in between. The germline V gene encodes CDR1 MNHEY and CDR2 SVGEGT.

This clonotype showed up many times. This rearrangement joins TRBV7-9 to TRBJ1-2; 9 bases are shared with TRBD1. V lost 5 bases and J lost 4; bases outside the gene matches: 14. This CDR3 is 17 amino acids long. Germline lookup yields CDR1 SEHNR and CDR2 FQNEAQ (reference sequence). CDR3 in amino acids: CASSPPGQGMSLYGYTF. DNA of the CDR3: TGTGCCAGCAGCCCCCCGGGACAGGGAATGTCTCTCTATGGCTACACCTTC.

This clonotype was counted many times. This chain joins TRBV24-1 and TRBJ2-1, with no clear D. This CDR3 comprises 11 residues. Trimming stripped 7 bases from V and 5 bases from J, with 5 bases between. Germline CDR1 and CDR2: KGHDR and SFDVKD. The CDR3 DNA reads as TGTGCCACCAGCCTGGACAATGAGCAGTTCTTC. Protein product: CATSLDNEQFF.

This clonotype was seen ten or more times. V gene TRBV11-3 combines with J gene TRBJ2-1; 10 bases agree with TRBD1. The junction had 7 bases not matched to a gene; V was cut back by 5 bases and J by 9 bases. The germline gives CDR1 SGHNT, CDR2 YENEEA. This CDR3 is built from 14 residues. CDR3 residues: CASSGDRGRSEQFF. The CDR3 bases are TGTGCCAGCAGCGGGGACAGGGGCCGGAGTGAGCAGTTCTTC.

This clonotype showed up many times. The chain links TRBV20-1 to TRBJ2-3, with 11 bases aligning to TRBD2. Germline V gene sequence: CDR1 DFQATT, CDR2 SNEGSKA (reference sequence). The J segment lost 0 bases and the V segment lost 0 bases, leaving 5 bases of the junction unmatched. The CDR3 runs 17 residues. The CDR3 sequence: CSAREELAGGSTDTQYF. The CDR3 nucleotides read TGCAGTGCTAGAGAAGAGCTAGCGGGAGGCAGCACAGATACGCAGTATTTT.

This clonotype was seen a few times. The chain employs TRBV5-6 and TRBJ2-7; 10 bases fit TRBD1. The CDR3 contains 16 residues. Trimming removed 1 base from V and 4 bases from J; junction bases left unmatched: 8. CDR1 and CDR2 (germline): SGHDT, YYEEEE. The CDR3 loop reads CASSLWGRDRGYEQYF. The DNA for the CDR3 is TGTGCCAGCAGCTTGTGGGGGCGGGACAGGGGTTACGAGCAGTACTTC.

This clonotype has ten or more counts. CDR3 amino acids: CASSLEWDYNEQFF. The CDR3 nucleotides are TGCGCCAGCAGCTTGGAATGGGACTACAATGAGCAGTTCTTC. The rearrangement uses TRBV5-1 and TRBJ2-1; D is unresolved. V was cut by 0 bases and J by 3 bases, with 7 bases left in between. Germline V gene lookup returns CDR1 SGHRS and CDR2 YFSETQ. This CDR3 region has 14 residues.

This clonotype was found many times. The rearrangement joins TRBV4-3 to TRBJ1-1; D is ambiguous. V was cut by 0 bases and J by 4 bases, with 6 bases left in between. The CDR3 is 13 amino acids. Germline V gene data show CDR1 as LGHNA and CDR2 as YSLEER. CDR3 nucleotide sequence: TGCGCCAGCAGCCAAGAGAGGACCACTGAAGCTTTCTTT. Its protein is CASSQERTTEAFF.

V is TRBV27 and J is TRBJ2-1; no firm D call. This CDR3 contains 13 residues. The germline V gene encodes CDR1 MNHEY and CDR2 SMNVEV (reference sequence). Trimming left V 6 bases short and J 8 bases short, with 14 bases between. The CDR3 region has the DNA TGTGCCAGCAGCCTGGGTAGTGTCGATGAGCAGTTCTTC. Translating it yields CASSLGSVDEQFF.

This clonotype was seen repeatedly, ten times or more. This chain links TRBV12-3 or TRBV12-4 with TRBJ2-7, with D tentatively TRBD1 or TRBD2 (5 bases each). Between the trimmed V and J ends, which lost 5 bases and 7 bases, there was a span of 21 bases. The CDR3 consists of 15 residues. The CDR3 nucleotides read TGTGCCAGCAGTCTCGGATTAAGCGGCCAGGGTGAGCAGTACTTC. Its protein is CASSLGLSGQGEQYF.

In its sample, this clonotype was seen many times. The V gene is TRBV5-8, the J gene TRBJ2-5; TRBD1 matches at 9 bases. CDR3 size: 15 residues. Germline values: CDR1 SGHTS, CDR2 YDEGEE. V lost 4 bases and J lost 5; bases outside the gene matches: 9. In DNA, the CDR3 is TGTGCCAGCAGCCCGGGGGACAGGGACTTCGAGACCCAGTACTTC. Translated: CASSPGDRDFETQYF.

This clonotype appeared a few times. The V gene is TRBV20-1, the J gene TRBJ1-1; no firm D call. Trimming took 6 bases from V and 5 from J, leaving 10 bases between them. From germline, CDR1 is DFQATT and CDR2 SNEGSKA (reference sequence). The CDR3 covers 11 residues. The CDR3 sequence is CSAPRGTEAFF. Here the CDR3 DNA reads TGCAGTGCCCCAAGAGGGACTGAAGCTTTCTTT.

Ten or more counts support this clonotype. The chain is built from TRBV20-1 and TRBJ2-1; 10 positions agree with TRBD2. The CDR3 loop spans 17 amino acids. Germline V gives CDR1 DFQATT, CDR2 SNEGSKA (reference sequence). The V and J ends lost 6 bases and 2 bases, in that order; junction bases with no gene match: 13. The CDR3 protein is CSAIESRTSGTYNEQFF. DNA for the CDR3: TGCAGTGCCATCGAATCCAGGACTAGCGGTACCTACAATGAGCAGTTCTTC.

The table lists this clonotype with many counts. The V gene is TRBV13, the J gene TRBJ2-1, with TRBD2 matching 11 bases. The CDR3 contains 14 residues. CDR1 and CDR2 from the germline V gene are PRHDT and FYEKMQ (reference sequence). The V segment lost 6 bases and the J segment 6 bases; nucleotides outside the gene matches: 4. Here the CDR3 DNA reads TGTGCCAGCAGACGTAGCGGGAGGGGCAATGAGCAGTTCTTC. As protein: CASRRSGRGNEQFF. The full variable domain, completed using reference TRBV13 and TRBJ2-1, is AAGVIQSPRHLIKEKRETATLKCYPIPRHDTVYWYQQGPGQDPQFLISFYEKMQSDKGSIPDRFSAQQFSDYHSELNMSSLELGDSALYFCASRRSGRGNEQFFGPGTRLTVL.

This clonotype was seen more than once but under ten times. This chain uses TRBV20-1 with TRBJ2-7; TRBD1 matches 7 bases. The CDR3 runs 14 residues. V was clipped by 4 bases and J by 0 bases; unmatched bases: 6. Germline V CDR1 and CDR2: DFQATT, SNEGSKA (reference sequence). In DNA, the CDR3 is TGCAGTGCTAAACTAGGGACAGTCTCCTACGAGCAGTACTTC. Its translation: CSAKLGTVSYEQYF.

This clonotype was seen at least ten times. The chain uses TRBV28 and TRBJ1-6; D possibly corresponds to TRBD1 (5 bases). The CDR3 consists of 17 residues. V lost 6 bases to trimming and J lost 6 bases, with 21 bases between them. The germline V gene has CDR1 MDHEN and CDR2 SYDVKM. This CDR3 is CASSLPGAAGPNSPLHF. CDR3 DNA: TGTGCCAGCAGCCTCCCTGGGGCAGCCGGACCTAATTCACCCCTCCACTTT.

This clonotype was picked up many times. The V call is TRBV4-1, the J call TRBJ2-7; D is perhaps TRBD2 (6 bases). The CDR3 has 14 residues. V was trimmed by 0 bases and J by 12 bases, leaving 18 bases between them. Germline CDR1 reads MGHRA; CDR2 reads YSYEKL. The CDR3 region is CASSQEETSWRSYF. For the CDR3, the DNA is TGCGCCAGCAGCCAAGAGGAAACTAGCTGGCGGTCGTACTTC.

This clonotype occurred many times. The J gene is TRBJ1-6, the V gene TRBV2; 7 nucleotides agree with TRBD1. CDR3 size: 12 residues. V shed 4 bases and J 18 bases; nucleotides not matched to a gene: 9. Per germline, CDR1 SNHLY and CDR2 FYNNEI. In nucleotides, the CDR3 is TGTGCCAGCAGTGGGGACGACAGGGCCAACCACTTT. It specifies CASSGDDRANHF. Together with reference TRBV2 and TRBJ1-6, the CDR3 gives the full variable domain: EPEVTQTPSHQVTQMGQEVILRCVPISNHLYFYWYRQILGQKVEFLVSFYNNEISEKSEIFDDQFSVERPDGSNFTLKIRSTKLEDSAMYFCASSGDDRANHFGNGTRLTVT.

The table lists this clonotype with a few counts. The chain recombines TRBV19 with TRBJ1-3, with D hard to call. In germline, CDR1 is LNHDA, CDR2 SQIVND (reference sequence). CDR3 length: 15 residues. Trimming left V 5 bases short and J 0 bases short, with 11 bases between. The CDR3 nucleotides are TGTGCCAGTAGTCCCGACACTTACTCTGGAAACACCATATATTTT. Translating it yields CASSPDTYSGNTIYF.

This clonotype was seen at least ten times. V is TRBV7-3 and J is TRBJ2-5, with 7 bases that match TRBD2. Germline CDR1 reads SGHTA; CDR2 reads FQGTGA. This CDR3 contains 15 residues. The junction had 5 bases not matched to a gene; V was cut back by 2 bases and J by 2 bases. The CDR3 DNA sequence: TGTGCCAGCAGCTTAGGTGTGGGACTACAAGAGACCCAGTACTTC. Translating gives CASSLGVGLQETQYF.

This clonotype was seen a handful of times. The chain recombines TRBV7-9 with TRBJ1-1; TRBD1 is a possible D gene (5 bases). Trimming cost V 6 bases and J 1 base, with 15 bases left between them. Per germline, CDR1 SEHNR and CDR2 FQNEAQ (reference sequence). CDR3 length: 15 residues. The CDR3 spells CASSTLDSKNTEAFF. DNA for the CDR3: TGTGCCAGCAGTACGCTAGACAGCAAGAACACTGAAGCTTTCTTT.

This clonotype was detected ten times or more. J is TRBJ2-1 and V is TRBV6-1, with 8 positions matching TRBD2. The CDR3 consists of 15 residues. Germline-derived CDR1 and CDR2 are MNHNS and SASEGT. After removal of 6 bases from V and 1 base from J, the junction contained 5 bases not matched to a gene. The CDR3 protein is CASRGSGISYNEQFF. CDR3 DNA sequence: TGTGCCAGCAGGGGTAGCGGGATTTCCTACAATGAGCAGTTCTTC.

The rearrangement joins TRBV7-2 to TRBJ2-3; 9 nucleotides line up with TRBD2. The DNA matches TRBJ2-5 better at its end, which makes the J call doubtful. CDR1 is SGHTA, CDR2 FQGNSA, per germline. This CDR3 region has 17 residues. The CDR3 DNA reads TGTGCCAGCAGCTTAGGCTGGGTTAGCGGGAGAGTAGAGACCCAGTACTTC. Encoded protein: CASSLGWVSGRVETQYF.

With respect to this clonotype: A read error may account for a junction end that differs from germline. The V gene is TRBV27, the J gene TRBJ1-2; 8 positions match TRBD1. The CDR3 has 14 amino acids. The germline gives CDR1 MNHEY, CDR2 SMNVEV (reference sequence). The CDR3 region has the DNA TGTGCCGGCAGTACTAGTAGGACAGGGCATGGCTACACCTTC. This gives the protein CAGSTSRTGHGYTF.

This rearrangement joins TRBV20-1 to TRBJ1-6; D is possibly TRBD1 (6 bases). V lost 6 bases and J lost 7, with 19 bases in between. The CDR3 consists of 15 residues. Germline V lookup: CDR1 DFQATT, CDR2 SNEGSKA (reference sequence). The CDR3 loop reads CSARRGGRANSPLHF. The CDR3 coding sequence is TGCAGTGCCCGGCGGGGGGGCAGGGCGAATTCACCCCTCCACTTT.

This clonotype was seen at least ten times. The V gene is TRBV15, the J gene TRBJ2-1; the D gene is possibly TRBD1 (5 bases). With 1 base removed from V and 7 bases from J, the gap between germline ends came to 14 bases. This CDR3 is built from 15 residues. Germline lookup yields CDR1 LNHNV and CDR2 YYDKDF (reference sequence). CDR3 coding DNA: TGTGCCACCAGCAGAGTAGCAGGGTTCAGTAATGAGCAGTTCTTC. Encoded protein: CATSRVAGFSNEQFF. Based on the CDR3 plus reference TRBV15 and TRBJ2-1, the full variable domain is DAMVIQNPRYQVTQFGKPVTLSCSQTLNHNVMYWYQQKSSQAPKLLFHYYDKDFNNEADTPDNFQSRRPNTSFCFLDIRSPGLGDTAMYLCATSRVAGFSNEQFFGPGTRLTVL.

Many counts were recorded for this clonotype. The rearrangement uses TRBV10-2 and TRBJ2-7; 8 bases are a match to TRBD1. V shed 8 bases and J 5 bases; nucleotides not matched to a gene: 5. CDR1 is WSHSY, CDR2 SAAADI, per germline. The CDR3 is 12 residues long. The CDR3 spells CASGGQGHEQYF. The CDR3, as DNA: TGCGCCAGCGGAGGACAGGGTCACGAGCAGTACTTC.

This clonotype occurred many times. The CDR3: CSAGLAGVKKTQYF. DNA of the CDR3: TGCAGTGCCGGACTAGCGGGAGTTAAAAAGACCCAGTACTTC. The gene calls are TRBV20-1 and TRBJ2-5, with TRBD2 identical over 13 bases. The germline gives CDR1 DFQATT, CDR2 SNEGSKA (reference sequence). The trim removed 6 bases at V and 6 bases at J, leaving 7 bases unmatched. CDR3 length: 14 residues.